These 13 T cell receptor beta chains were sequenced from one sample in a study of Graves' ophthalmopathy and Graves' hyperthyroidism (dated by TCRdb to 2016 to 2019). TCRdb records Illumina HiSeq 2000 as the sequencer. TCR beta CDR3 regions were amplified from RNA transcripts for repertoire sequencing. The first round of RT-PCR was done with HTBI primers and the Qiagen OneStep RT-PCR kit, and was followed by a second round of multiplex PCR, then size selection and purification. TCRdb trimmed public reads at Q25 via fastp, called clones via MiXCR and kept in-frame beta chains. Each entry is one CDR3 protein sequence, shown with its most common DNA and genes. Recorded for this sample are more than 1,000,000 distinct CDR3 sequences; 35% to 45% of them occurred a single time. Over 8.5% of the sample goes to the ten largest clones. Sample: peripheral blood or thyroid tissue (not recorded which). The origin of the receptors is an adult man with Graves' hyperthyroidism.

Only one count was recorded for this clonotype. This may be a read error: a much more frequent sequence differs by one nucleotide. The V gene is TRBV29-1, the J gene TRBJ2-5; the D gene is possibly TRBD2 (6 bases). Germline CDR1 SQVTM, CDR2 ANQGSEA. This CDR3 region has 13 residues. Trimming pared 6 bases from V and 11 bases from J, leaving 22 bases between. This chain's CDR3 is CSVAGRNSYGQYF. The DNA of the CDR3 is TGCAGCGTGGCGGGACGAAACTCCTACGGGCAGTACTTC.

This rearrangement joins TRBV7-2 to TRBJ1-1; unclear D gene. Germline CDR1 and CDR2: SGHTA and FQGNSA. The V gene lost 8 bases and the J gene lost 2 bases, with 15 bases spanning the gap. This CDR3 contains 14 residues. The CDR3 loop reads CASLNQFPNTEAFF. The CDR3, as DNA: TGTGCCAGCCTAAACCAATTCCCTAACACTGAAGCTTTCTTT. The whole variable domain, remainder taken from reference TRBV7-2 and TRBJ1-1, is GAGVSQSPSNKVTEKGKDVELRCDPISGHTALYWYRQSLGQGLEFLIYFQGNSAPDKSGLPSDRFSAERTGGSVSTLTIQRTQQEDSAVYLCASLNQFPNTEAFFGQGTRLTVV.

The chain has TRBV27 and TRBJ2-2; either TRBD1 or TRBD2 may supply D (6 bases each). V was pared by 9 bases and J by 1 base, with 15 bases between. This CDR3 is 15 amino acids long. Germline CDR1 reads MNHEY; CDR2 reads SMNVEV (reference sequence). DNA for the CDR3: TGTGCCAGTCGGACCGGGGGCGAGAACACCGGGGAGCTGTTTTTT. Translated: CASRTGGENTGELFF.

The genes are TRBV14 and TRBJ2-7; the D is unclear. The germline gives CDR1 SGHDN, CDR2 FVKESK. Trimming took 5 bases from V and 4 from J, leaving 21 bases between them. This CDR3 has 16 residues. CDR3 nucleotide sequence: TGTGCCAGCAGCGACCCTCTAGGGAATGCGCGGTACGAGCAGTACTTC. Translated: CASSDPLGNARYEQYF.

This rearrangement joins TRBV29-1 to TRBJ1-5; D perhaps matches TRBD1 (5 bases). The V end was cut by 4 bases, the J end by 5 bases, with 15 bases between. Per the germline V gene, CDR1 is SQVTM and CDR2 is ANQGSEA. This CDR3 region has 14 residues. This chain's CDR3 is CSVGQGGLDQPQHF. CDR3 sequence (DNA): TGCAGCGTTGGGCAGGGAGGACTAGATCAGCCCCAGCATTTT.

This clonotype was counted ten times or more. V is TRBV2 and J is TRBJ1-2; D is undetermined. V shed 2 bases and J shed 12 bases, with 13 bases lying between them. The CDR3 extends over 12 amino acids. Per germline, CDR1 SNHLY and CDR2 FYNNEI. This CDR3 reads CASSERLTEDTF. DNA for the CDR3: TGTGCCAGCAGTGAAAGGTTAACAGAGGACACCTTC.

In DNA form, the CDR3 reads TGTGCCCTACGTGGTAGGGATACGCAGTATTTT. Protein product: CALRGRDTQYF. This chain uses TRBV7-9 with TRBJ2-3; D not certain. CDR3 length equals 11 residues. Germline CDR1 reads SEHNR; CDR2 reads FQNEAQ (reference sequence). V was shortened by 11 bases and J by 6 bases, with 12 bases between the two germline ends.

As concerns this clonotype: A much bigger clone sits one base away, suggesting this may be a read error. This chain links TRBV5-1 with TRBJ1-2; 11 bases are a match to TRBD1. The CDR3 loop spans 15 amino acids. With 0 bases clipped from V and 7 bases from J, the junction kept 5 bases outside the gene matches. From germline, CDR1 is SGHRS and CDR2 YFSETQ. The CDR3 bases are TGCGCCAGCAGCTTGGGGGACAGGGGGAGGCCTGGCTACACCTTC. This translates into CASSLGDRGRPGYTF.

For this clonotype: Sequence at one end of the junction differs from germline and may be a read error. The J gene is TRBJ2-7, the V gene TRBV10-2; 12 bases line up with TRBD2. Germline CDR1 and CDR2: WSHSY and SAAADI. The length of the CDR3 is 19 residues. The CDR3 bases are TGTGCCAGCAGTCGCTTGACTAGCGGGAGTTCTTTACCTTCCTACGAGCAGTACTTC. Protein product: CASSRLTSGSSLPSYEQYF.

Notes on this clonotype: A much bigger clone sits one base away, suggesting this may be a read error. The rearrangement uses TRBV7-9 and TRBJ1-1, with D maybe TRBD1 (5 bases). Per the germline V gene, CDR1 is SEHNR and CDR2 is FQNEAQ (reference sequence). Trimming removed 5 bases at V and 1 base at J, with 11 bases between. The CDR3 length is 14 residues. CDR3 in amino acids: CASSRGLSNTEAFF. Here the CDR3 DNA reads TGTGCCAGCAGCCGGGGACTTTCGAACACTGAAGCTTTCTTT. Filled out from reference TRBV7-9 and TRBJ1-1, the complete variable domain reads DTGVSQNPRHKITKRGQNVTFRCDPISEHNRLYWYRQTLGQGPEFLTYFQNEAQLEKSRLLSDRFSAERPKGSFSTLEIQRTEQGDSAMYLCASSRGLSNTEAFFGQGTRLTVV.

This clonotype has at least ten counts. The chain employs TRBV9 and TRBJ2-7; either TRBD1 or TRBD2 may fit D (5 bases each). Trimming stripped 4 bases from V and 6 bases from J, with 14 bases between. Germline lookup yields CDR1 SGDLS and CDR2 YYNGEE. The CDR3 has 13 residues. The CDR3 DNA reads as TGTGCCAGCAGCCGGGGACCCCTAGGCGAGCAGTACTTC. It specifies CASSRGPLGEQYF.

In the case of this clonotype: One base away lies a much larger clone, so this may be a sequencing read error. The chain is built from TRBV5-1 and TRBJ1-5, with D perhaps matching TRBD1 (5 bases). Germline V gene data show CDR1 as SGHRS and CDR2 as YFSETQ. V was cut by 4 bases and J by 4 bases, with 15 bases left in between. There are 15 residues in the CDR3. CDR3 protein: CASSPRQFANQPQHF. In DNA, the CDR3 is TGCGCCAGCAGCCCGAGACAGTTTGCTAATCAGCCCCAGCATTTT.

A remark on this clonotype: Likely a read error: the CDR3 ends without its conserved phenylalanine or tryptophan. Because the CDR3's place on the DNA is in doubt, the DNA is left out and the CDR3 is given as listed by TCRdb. The CDR3 here is CASEARVNSNT. This chain connects TRBV12-3 or TRBV12-4 to TRBJ1-3; TRBD1 was called by the table and not checked on the DNA. The CDR3 spans 11 amino acids, including both terminal residues.